Listed here are 11 T cell receptor beta chains from one sample, sequenced in a study of T cells in Graves' hyperthyroidism and ophthalmopathy (dated by TCRdb to the late 2010s). The method was multiplex PCR. The sequencer was an Illumina HiSeq 2000. Amplification of TCR beta CDR3 regions was carried out from RNA transcripts. A first-round RT-PCR of the TCR CDR3 used the HTBI primer set with the Qiagen OneStep RT-PCR kit. Using fastp at Q25 and MiXCR, TCRdb reprocessed the public reads and kept productive beta chains. Identical CDR3 protein sequences are pooled into one entry, listed with their most common genes and DNA. Recorded for this sample are 700,000 or so distinct CDR3 sequences; 16% of them occurred a single time. The ten largest clones represent under 10% of the sample. Source material: blood. The receptors stem from a man aged 18 to 30 with Graves' hyperthyroidism.

This clonotype was recorded at least ten times. The rearrangement uses TRBV28 and TRBJ1-2; D unresolved. Trimming cost V 5 bases and J 5 bases, with 18 bases left between them. CDR3 length: 15 amino acids. CDR1 and CDR2 (germline): MDHEN, SYDVKM. The CDR3 DNA sequence: TGTGCCAGCAGTCCCATACAATACATTATTTATGGCTACACCTTC. Residues: CASSPIQYIIYGYTF.

The chain carries TRBV5-1 and TRBJ2-1; 9 bases line up with TRBD1. Per the germline V gene, CDR1 is SGHRS and CDR2 is YFSETQ. CDR3 size: 16 residues. With 3 bases clipped from V and 1 base from J, the junction kept 5 bases outside the gene matches. This chain's CDR3 is CASSSGQGRSYNEQFF. The DNA for the CDR3 is TGCGCCAGCAGCTCGGGACAGGGCAGGTCCTACAATGAGCAGTTCTTC.

The CDR3 nucleotides are TGTGCCAGCAGCCAAGACCCGGGAGTCTACAATGAGCAGTTCTTC. Protein sequence: CASSQDPGVYNEQFF. V gene TRBV3-1 combines with J gene TRBJ2-1; possible D gene TRBD2, 6 bases. CDR3 length equals 15 residues. Germline CDR1 reads LGHDT; CDR2 reads YNNKEL (reference sequence). V gave up 0 bases and J gave up 3 bases, with 9 bases separating them.

This clonotype was detected many times. The chain couples TRBV28 to TRBJ1-1; TRBD1 might be the D (5 bases). CDR1 is MDHEN and CDR2 is SYDVKM in the germline V gene. This CDR3 region has 13 residues. V lost 4 bases and J 4 bases, leaving 10 bases between the germline ends. This chain's CDR3 is CASSSGTITEAFF. Written as DNA, the CDR3 is TGTGCCAGCAGTTCCGGGACGATCACTGAAGCTTTCTTT.

In its sample, this clonotype was seen a few times. V usage is TRBV5-1 and J usage is TRBJ2-2; 8 nucleotides agree with TRBD2. J lost 6 bases, V lost 0 bases, and 4 bases had no gene match. This CDR3 contains 15 residues. CDR1 and CDR2 from the germline V gene are SGHRS and YFSETQ. This chain's CDR3 is CASSLVSGKPGELFF. CDR3 nucleotides: TGCGCCAGCAGCTTGGTTAGCGGGAAGCCCGGGGAGCTGTTTTTT.

V gene TRBV2 combines with J gene TRBJ2-7, with D uncertain. This CDR3 is built from 12 residues. Germline CDR1 SNHLY, CDR2 FYNNEI. V lost 6 bases and J 9 bases, leaving 15 bases between the germline ends. The CDR3 nucleotides read TGTGCCAGCAGGACCACTTGGGCAGTGCAGTACTTC. Translated, it gives CASRTTWAVQYF.

This clonotype was observed many times. V gene TRBV6-2 or TRBV6-3 combines with J gene TRBJ2-3; D uncertain. This CDR3 region has 12 residues. Germline V lookup: CDR1 MNHEY, CDR2 SVGEGT. Trimming shortened V by 6 bases and J by 6 bases, and 10 bases separated the two germline ends. Here the CDR3 DNA reads TGTGCCAGCAGCGCCCCGAGGGATACGCAGTATTTT. Translation: CASSAPRDTQYF.

V gene TRBV4-1 combines with J gene TRBJ2-7, with 7 bases that match TRBD2. The germline V gene has CDR1 MGHRA and CDR2 YSYEKL. The CDR3 length is 15 residues. The V and J ends lost 1 base and 5 bases, in that order; junction bases with no gene match: 8. The CDR3 DNA reads as TGCGCCAGCAGCCAAGGTTCGCGGGAGAGCCACGAGCAGTACTTC. It specifies CASSQGSRESHEQYF.

The rearrangement joins TRBV20-1 to TRBJ2-1; 8 positions agree with TRBD2. The germline V gene encodes CDR1 DFQATT and CDR2 SNEGSKA (reference sequence). Trimming cost V 0 bases and J 7 bases; bases outside gene matches: 11. The CDR3 spans 16 residues. DNA for the CDR3: TGCAGTGCTAGAGATCTTGGTTACGGGAGGGCGAATGAGCAGTTCTTC. Translating gives CSARDLGYGRANEQFF.

This clonotype showed up many times. The chain links TRBV7-2 to TRBJ2-4; D is perhaps TRBD1 (6 bases). Looked up from germline, CDR1 is SGHTA and CDR2 is FQGNSA. The CDR3 covers 15 residues. V lost 3 bases to trimming and J lost 8 bases, with 17 bases between them. In DNA, the CDR3 is TGTGCCAGCAGCTTGGGGGCGGGTTCAAGAGACATTCAGTACTTC. This codes for CASSLGAGSRDIQYF.

This clonotype occurred a few times. The V call is TRBV5-1, the J call TRBJ2-5; possibly TRBD1 for D (6 bases). CDR3 length: 15 amino acids. Germline lookup yields CDR1 SGHRS and CDR2 YFSETQ. V was shortened by 3 bases and J by 2 bases, with 14 bases between the two germline ends. This chain's CDR3 is CASSYAGTSQETQYF. The CDR3 region has the DNA TGCGCCAGCAGCTACGCCGGGACATCTCAAGAGACCCAGTACTTC.